This T cell receptor (beta chain) was found in a study of T cells in localized non-small cell lung cancer (dated by TCRdb to about 2020). Concerning the study at large: T cell repertoires of 236 early-stage NSCLC patients were analyzed, with tumors being compared against uninvolved tumor-adjacent lungs. The cohort comprised roughly 230 treatment-naïve NSCLC patients with resected, localized lung tumors. Of the NSCLC patients, 129 were male and 107 were female, and the mean age was roughly 61 years. The research as a whole found: Because multi-region tumor sequencing was not done, intratumor heterogeneity could not be ruled out. Longer overall survival was associated with higher T cell density in blood, whereas shorter survival was associated with higher clonality in adjacent lung. A median of approximately 53 of the top 100 tumor clones turned up in the paired uninvolved adjacent lung, and some 28 of those clones also ranked among the top 100 of that same adjacent lung. Uninvolved tumor-adjacent lung showed the highest T cell clonality, higher than tumor, which suggests more focused antigenic responses in the uninvolved tumor-adjacent lung. Since the design was exploratory, TCR variables were selected using unadjusted p-values with no false-discovery rate correction.

The immunoSEQ Assay was used to sequence TCR beta CDR3 regions from DNA. The study's processing was this. T cell density was computed as TCR beta template counts normalized to usable DNA estimated by amplifying housekeeping genes. Richness was estimated with the preseqR package, extrapolating to 400,000 templates for PBMC samples and 120,000 templates for tissue samples. Clonality was calculated as one minus Pielou's evenness. Tissue-enriched TCRs were identified by differential abundance testing using productive amino-acid clonotypes, minimum total count 5 and alpha 0.1. The Jaccard Index and the Morisita Overlap Index were used to quantify repertoire overlap between compartments. GLIPH grouped TCR beta CDR3s together with public tetramer-defined viral CDR3s, and a viral motif had to include at least three viral sequences and show V-gene enrichment. TCRdb mirrors the immuneACCESS table, restricted to in-frame sequences. Some clones are absent from its copies; in checked studies, under half trace to an unresolved V gene, and the reason for the others is unknown. The V and J calls and clone size come from that table; D and trimming were worked out from the DNA. This sample has approximately 64,000 clones in its table, and roughly 90% of those were observed once. The ten biggest clones cover nearly 2% of the sample.

Worth noting for this clone: The antigen it recognizes is unknown. No base quality information exists; no much larger clone differs at one position.

The germline V gene provides CDR1 MNHEY and CDR2 SVGAGI. At the junction V is shortened by 6 bases and J by 0 bases; bases outside the gene matches: 6. The CDR3 holds 15 amino acids from the cysteine to the phenylalanine. Here the CDR3 DNA is all that survives: 45 bases in frame from base 1. At diagnosis, peripheral blood, uninvolved tumor-adjacent lung and tumor were collected and were preserved as a mix of fresh-frozen and FFPE material. For TCR repertoire profiling, blood samples were analyzed as peripheral blood mononuclear cells. The TCR was taken from a woman aged 40 to 75 with stage I lung adenocarcinoma. Recombination joined TRBV6-5 with TRBJ2-3, with TRBD1 identical over 7 junction bases. The sequencing used peripheral blood, collected before any cancer treatment. The nucleotides are TGTGCCAGCAGGGGGACAGCTCTTAGCACAGATACGCAGTATTTT. This encodes CASRGTALSTDTQYF.